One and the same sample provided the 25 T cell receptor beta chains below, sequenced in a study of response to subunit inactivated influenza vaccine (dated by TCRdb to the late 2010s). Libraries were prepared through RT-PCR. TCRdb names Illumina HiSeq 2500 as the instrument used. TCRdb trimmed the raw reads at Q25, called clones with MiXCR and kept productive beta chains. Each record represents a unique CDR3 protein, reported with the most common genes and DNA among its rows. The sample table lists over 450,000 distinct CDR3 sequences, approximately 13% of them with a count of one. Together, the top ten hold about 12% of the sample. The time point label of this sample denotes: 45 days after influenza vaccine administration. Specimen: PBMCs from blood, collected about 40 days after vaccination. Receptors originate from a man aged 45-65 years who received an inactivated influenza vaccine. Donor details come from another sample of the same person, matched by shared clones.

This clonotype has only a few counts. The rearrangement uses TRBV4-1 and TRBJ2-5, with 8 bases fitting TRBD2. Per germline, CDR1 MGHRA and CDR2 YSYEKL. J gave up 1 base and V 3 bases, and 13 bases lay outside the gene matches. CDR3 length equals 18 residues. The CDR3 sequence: CASSHRGGNRVSQETQYF. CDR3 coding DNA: TGCGCCAGCAGCCATCGGGGGGGTAACAGGGTCTCCCAAGAGACCCAGTACTTC.

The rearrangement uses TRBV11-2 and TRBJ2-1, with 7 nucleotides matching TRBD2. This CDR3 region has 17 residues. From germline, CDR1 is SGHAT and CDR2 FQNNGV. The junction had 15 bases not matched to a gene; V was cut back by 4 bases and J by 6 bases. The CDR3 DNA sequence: TGTGCCAGCAGCTCCCTCTTTGGGGCGGGGGTCCTCAATGAGCAGTTCTTC. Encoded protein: CASSSLFGAGVLNEQFF.

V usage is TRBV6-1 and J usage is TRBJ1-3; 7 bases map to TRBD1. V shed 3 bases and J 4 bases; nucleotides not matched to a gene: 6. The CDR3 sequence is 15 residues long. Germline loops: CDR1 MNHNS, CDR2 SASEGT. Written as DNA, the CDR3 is TGTGCCAGCAGTGACACAACAGGGGCGGGAAACACCATATATTTT. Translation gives CASSDTTGAGNTIYF.

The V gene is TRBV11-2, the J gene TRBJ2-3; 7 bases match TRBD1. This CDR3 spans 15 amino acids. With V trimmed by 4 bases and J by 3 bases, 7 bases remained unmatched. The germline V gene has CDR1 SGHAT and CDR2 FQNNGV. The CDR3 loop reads CASSSKQGTTDTQYF. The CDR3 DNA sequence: TGTGCCAGCAGCTCCAAACAGGGGACGACAGATACGCAGTATTTT.

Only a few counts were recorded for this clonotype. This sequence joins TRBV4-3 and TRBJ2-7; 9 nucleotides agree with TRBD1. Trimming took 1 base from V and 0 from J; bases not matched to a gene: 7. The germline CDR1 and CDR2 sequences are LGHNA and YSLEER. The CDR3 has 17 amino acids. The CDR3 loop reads CASSQGWGQGHSYEQYF. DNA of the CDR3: TGCGCCAGCAGCCAAGGATGGGGACAGGGCCACTCCTACGAGCAGTACTTC.

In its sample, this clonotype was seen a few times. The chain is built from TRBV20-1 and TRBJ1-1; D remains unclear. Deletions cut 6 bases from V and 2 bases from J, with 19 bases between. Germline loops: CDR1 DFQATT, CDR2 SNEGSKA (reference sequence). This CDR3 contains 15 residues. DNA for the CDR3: TGCAGTGCCGCACGGGGAAAGAGATTTAACACTGAAGCTTTCTTT. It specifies CSAARGKRFNTEAFF.

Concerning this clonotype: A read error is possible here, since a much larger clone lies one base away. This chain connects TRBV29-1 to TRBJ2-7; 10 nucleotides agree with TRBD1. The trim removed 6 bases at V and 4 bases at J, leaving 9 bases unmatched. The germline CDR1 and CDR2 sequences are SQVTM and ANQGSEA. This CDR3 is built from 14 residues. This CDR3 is CSVGTGDMIYEQYF. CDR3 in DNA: TGCAGCGTCGGGACAGGGGATATGATATACGAGCAGTACTTC.

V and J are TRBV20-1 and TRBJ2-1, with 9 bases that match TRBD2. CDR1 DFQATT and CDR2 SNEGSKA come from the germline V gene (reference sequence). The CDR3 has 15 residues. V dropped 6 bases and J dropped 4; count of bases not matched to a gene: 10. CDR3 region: CSAASGTRGYNEQFF. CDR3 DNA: TGCAGTGCCGCTAGCGGGACTCGCGGGTACAATGAGCAGTTCTTC.

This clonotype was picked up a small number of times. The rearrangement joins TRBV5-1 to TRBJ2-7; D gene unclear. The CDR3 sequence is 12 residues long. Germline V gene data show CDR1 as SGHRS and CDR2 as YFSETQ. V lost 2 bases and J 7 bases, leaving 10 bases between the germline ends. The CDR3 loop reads CASSLNHLEQYF. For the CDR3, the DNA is TGCGCCAGCAGCTTAAACCACCTTGAGCAGTACTTC.

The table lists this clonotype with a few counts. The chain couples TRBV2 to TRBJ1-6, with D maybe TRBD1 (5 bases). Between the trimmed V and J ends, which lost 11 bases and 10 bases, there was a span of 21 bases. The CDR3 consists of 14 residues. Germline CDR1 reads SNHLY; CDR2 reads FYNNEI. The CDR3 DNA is TGTGCCGGGTCCAGGGTCGTGGATTTCTCACCCCTCCACTTT. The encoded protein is CAGSRVVDFSPLHF.

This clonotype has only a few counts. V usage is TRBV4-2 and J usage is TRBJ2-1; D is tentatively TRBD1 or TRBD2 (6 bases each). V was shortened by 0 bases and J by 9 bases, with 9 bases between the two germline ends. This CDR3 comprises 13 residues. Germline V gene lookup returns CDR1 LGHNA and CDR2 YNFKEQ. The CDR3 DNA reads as TGTGCCAGCAGCCAAGATTGGGGGGCTGAGCAGTTCTTC. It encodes CASSQDWGAEQFF.

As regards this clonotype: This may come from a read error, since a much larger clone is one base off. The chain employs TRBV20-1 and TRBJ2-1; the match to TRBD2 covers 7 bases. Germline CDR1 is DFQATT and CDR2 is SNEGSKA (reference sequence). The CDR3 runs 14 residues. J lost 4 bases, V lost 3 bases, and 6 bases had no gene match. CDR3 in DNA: TGCAGTGCTAGGCGGACTAGGGTTTACAATGAGCAGTTCTTC. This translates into CSARRTRVYNEQFF.

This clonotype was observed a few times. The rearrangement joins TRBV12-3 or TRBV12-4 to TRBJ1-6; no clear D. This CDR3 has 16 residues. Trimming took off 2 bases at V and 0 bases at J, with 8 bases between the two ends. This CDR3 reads CASSLRRSSYNSPLHF. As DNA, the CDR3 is TGTGCCAGCAGTTTACGTCGGAGCTCCTATAATTCACCCCTCCACTTT.

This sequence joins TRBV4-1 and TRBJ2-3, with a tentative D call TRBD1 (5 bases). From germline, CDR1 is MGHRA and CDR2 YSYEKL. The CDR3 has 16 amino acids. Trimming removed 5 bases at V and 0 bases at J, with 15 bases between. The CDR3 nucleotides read TGCGCCAGCAGCATCCGACAGAGTGCTAGCACAGATACGCAGTATTTT. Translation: CASSIRQSASTDTQYF.

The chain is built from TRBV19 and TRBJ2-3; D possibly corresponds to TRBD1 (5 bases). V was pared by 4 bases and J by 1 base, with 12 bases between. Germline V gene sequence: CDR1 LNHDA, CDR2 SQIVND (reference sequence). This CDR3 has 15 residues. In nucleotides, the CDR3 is TGTGCCAGTAGTAACCAGGGTTTTGGCACAGATACGCAGTATTTT. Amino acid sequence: CASSNQGFGTDTQYF.

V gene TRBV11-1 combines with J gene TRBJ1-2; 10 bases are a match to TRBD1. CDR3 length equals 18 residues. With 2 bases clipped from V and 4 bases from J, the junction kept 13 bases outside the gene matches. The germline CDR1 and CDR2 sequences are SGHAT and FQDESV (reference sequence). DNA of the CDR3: TGTGCCAGCAGCTTACCCCTTATTGGACAGGGGGAGAGCTATGGCTACACCTTC. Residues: CASSLPLIGQGESYGYTF.

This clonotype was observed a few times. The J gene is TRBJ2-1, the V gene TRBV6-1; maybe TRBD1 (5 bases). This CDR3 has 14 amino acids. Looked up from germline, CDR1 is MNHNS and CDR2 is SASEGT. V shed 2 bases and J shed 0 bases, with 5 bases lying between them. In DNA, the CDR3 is TGTGCCAGCAGTGAACAGGGCTCCTACAATGAGCAGTTCTTC. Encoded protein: CASSEQGSYNEQFF.

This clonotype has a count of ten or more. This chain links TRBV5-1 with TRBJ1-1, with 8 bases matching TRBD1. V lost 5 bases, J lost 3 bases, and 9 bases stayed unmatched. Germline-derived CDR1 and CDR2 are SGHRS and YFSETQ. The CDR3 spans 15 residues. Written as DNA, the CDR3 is TGCGCCAGCAGAATATCCCAGGGGGCGTACACTGAAGCTTTCTTT. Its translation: CASRISQGAYTEAFF.

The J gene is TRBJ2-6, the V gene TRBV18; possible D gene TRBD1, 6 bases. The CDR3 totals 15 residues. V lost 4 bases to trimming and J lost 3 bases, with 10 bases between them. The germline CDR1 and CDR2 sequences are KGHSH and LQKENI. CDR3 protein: CASSRRDIGANVLTF. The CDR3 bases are TGTGCCAGCTCACGACGGGACATTGGGGCCAACGTCCTGACTTTC.

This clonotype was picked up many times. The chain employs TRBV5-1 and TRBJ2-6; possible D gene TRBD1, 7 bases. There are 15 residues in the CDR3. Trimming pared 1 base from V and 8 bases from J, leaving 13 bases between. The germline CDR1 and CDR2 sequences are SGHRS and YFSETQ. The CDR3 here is CASSLTGAGTNVLTF. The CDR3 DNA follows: TGCGCCAGCAGCTTGACAGGGGCGGGAACCAACGTCCTGACTTTC.

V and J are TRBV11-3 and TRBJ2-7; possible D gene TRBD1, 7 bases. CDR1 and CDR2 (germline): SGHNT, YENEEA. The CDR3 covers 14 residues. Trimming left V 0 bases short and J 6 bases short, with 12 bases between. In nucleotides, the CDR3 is TGTGCCAGCAGCTTAGACAGGGGGACTGGCGAGCAGTACTTC. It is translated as CASSLDRGTGEQYF.

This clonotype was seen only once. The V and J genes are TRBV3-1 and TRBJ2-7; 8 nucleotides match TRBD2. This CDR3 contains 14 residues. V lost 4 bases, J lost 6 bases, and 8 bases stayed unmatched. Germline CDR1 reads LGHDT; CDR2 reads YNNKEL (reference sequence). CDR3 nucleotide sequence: TGTGCCAGCAGCCGGACTGCCGGGGGGGGCGAGCAGTACTTC. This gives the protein CASSRTAGGGEQYF.

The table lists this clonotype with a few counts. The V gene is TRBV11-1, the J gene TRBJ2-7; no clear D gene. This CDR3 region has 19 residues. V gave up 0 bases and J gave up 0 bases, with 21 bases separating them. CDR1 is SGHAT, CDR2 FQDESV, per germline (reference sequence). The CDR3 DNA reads TGTGCCAGCAGCTTAGCTAAGGGTTCCTCTATAACCATCTCCTACGAGCAGTACTTC. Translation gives CASSLAKGSSITISYEQYF.

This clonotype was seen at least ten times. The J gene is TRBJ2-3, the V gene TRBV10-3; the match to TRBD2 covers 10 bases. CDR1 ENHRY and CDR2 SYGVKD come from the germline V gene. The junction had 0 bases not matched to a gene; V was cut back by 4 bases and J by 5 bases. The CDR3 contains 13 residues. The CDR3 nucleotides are TGTGCCATCAGTGCTAGCGGGAGAGATACGCAGTATTTT. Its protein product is CAISASGRDTQYF.

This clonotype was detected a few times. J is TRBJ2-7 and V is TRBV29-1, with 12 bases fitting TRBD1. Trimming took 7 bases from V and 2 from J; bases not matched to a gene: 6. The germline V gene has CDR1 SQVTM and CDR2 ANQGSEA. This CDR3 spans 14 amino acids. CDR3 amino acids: CSAPGQGATYEQYF. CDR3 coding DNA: TGCAGCGCTCCGGGACAGGGGGCAACCTACGAGCAGTACTTC.